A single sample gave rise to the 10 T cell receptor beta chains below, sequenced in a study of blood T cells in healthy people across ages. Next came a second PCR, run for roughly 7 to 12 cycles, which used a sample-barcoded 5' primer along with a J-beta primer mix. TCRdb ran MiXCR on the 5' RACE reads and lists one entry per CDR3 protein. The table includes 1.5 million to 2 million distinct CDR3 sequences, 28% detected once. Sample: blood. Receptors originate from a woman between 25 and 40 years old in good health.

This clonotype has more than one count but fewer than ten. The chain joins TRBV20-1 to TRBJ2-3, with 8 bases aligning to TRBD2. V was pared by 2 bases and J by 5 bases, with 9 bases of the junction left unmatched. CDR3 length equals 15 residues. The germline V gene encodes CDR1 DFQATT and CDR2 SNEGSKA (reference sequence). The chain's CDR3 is CSARLGGGYVDTQYF. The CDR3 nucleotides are TGCAGTGCTAGATTGGGCGGGGGGTATGTAGATACGCAGTATTTT.

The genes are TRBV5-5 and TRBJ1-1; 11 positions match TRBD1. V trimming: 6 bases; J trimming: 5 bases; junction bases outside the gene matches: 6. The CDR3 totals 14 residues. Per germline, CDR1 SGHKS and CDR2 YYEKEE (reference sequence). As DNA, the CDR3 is TGTGCCAGCACCGGGACAGGGGGTTTGACTGAAGCTTTCTTT. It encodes CASTGTGGLTEAFF.

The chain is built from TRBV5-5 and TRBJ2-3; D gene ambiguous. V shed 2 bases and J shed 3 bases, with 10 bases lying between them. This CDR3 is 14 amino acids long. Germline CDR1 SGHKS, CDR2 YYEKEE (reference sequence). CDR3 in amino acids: CASSFSMGTDTQYF. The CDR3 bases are TGTGCCAGCAGCTTCTCGATGGGAACAGATACGCAGTATTTT.

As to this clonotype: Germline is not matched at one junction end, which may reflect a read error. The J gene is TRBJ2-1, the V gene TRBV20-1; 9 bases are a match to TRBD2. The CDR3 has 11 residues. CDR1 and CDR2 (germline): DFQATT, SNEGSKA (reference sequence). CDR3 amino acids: CRASGVGEQFF. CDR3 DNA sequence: TGCAGGGCTAGCGGGGTTGGGGAGCAGTTCTTC.

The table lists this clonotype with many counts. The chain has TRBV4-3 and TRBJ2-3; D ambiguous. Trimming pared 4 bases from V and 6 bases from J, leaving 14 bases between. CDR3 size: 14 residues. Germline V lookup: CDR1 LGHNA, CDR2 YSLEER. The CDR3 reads CASSLTELGDTQYF. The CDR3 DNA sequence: TGCGCCAGCAGCCTTACCGAGTTGGGTGATACGCAGTATTTT.

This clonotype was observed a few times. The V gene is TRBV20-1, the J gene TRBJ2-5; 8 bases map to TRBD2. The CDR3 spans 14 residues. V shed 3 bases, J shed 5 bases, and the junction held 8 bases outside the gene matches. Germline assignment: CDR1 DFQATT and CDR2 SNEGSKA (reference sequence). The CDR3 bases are TGCAGTGCTAGTGGCCGGGAGGGCTGGGAGACCCAGTACTTC. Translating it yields CSASGREGWETQYF.

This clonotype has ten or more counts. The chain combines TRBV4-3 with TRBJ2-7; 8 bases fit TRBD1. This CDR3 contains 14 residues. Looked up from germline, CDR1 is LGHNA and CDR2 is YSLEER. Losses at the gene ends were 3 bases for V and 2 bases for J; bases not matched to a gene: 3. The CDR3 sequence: CASSHGQGAYEQYF. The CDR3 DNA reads TGCGCCAGCAGCCACGGACAGGGTGCCTACGAGCAGTACTTC.

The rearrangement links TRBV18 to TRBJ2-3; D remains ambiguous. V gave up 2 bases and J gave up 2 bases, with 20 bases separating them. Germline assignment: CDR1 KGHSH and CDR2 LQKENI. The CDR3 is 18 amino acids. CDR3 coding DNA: TGTGCCAGCTCACCAAACTCGAGGTTGGTAGCCCTCACAGATACGCAGTATTTT. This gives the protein CASSPNSRLVALTDTQYF. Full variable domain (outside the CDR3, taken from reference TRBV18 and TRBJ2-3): NAGVMQNPRHLVRRRGQEARLRCSPMKGHSHVYWYRQLPEEGLKFMVYLQKENIIDESGMPKERFSAEFPKEGPSILRIQQVVRGDSAAYFCASSPNSRLVALTDTQYFGPGTRLTVL.

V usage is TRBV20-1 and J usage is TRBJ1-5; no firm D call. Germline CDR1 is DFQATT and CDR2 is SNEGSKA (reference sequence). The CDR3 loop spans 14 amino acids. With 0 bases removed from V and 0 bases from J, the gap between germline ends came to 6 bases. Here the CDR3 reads CSARDDYSNQPQHF. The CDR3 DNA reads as TGCAGTGCTAGAGACGATTATAGCAATCAGCCCCAGCATTTT.

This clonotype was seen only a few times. CDR3 region: CATSDFSGGLRGDTQYF. In DNA, the CDR3 is TGTGCCACCAGTGATTTTAGCGGGGGACTACGAGGAGATACGCAGTATTTT. The chain has TRBV24-1 and TRBJ2-3, with 9 bases aligning to TRBD2. V lost 1 base, J lost 5 bases, and 9 bases stayed unmatched. Germline V gene data show CDR1 as KGHDR and CDR2 as SFDVKD. The CDR3 runs 17 residues.